Here is one T cell receptor beta chain with its context. Its target is unknown. The data were taken from a study of cytomegalovirus exposure and HLA in healthy donors. It was with 60 Vbeta and 13 Jbeta primers that the PCR ran. Repertoires were generated with immunoSEQ multiplex PCR, while TCRdb's copy carries only in-frame clones and drops some. Here the sample spans about 120,000 clones, about 8.6% being singletons. Study outcomes and limitations: Later on, a genetic analysis was performed. It linked a missense variant in DCLRE1C with V- and J-gene trimming of TCR beta. Later, an analysis showed that TCR beta chains associated with HLA were more clonally expanded than others that were equally common.

Sequenced: PBMCs. This sequence was found in a woman between 40 and 50 years old in good health and CMV-seropositive.

CDR3 region: CASSPEPGAYEQYF. Here the CDR3 DNA reads TGTGCCAGCTCACCAGAGCCCGGGGCCTACGAGCAGTACTTC. This chain connects TRBV18 to TRBJ2-7; maybe TRBD2 (5 bases). V gave up 2 bases and J gave up 2 bases, with 10 bases separating them. The germline V gene encodes CDR1 KGHSH and CDR2 LQKENI. This CDR3 comprises 14 residues. Full variable domain (remainder filled in from reference TRBV18 and TRBJ2-7): NAGVMQNPRHLVRRRGQEARLRCSPMKGHSHVYWYRQLPEEGLKFMVYLQKENIIDESGMPKERFSAEFPKEGPSILRIQQVVRGDSAAYFCASSPEPGAYEQYFGPGTRLTVT.